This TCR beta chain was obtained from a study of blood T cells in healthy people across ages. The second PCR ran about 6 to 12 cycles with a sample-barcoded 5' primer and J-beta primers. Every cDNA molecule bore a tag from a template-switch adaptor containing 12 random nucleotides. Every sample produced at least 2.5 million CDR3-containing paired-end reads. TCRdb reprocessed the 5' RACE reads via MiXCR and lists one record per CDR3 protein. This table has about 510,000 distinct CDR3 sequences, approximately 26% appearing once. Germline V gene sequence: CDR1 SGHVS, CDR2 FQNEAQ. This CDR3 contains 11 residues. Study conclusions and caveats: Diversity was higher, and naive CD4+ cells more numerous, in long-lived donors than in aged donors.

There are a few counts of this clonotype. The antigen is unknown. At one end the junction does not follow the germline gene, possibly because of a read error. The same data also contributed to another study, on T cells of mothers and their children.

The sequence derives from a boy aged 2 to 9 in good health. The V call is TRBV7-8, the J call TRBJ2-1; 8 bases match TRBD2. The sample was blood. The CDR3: CGGAPYNEQFF. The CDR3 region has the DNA TGCGGGGGGGCTCCCTACAATGAGCAGTTCTTC.